This T cell receptor (beta chain) was sequenced for a study of blood T cell repertoires in COVID-19. Study at large: Both acute and convalescent COVID-19 samples were obtained from the United States, Italy and Spain.

The CDR3 is 15 residues long. Trimming cost V 0 bases and J 5 bases, with 10 bases left between them. CDR1 LGHNA and CDR2 YNFKEQ come from the germline V gene. This table comes from immunoSEQ multiplex PCR, and its TCRdb copy is limited to in-frame clones, with some not included. The sample consists of approximately 260,000 clones, 70% to 90% of them appearing once. Material for sequencing was peripheral blood. The chain joins TRBV4-2 to TRBJ1-4, with D unclear. This sequence was found in a woman aged 65 to 85 with acute or convalescent COVID-19. The CDR3 loop is CASSQDGHKNEKLFF. The CDR3 coding sequence is TGTGCCAGCAGCCAAGATGGGCACAAAAATGAAAAACTGTTTTTT.